The text below deals with one TCR beta chain. Its cognate antigen is unknown. This specimen belongs to a study of OX40 agonist ivuxolimab in advanced cancers. Study-wide background: The mean age was approximately 60 years, ranging from roughly 23 to 79, with 65% to 90% of participants male.

Trimming left V 8 bases short and J 4 bases short, with 11 bases between. The CDR3 has 13 amino acids. Germline V gives CDR1 MGHDK, CDR2 SYGVNS. Data came from immunoSEQ multiplex PCR; TCRdb stores just in-frame clones and leaves some out. This table holds approximately 100,000 clones, around 88% found once. Regarding the study as a whole: Some nonresponders additionally presented with little normalized T-cell clonal expansion.

This chain links TRBV25-1 with TRBJ1-4; D gene unclear. The clonotype comes from an adult with an advanced solid tumor such as melanoma, head and neck, liver or kidney cancer. Specimen: CD4+ or CD8+ T cells sorted from blood, collected in a trial of the OX40 agonist ivuxolimab. CDR3 amino acids: CASDGEDNEKLFF. The CDR3 nucleotides read TGTGCCAGCGACGGGGAAGATAATGAAAAACTGTTTTTT.